The rows below give T cell receptor beta chains drawn from one sample of a study of Tregs in tolerant kidney transplant recipients. No antigens are known for them. Generated by immunoSEQ multiplex PCR, the TCRdb table keeps only in-frame clones and is missing some. The table has roughly 9,000 clones, roughly 44% seen once. Sequenced: CD4+ T cells from blood cultured with allogeneic cells. Receptors were obtained from a human donor in good health. Each CDR3 is given with its conserved first and last residue. A D gene is named only where the DNA matches it firmly. The size of a clone is reported for some rows only, either as once, few or many, or as a class for expanded clones.

size: many
J: TRBJ2-3
V: TRBV7-7
D: TRBD2
CDR3: CASSLDGSGDTQYF
DNA: TGTGCCAGCAGCTTAGACGGTAGCGGGGATACGCAGTATTTT

size: few
J: TRBJ1-1
V: TRBV5-4
D: TRBD1
CDR3: CASSRQGDTEAFF
DNA: TGTGCCAGCAGCCGACAGGGAGACACTGAAGCTTTCTTT

size: few
J: TRBJ1-6
V: TRBV4-3
D: TRBD1
CDR3: CASSRAGTGYNSPLHF
DNA: TGCGCCAGCAGCAGGGCCGGGACAGGGTATAATTCACCCCTCCACTTT

size: .
J: TRBJ2-7
V: TRBV6-5
D: TRBD2
CDR3: CASGTSVFYEQYF
DNA: TGTGCCAGCGGGACTAGCGTCTTCTACGAGCAGTACTTC

size: .
J: TRBJ1-2
V: TRBV7-3
D: .
CDR3: CASSYLQDPNYGYTF
DNA: TGTGCCAGCAGCTATCTACAGGACCCCAACTATGGCTACACCTTC

size: medium-sized
J: TRBJ1-5
V: TRBV11-2
D: .
CDR3: CASSFGRGMPQHF
DNA: TGTGCCAGCAGCTTTGGCCGGGGGATGCCCCAGCATTTT

size: .
J: TRBJ1-2
V: TRBV5-6
D: .
CDR3: CASSQADFGYTF
DNA: TGTGCCAGCAGCCAGGCGGACTTTGGCTACACCTTC

size: .
J: TRBJ2-1
V: TRBV4-1
D: .
CDR3: CASSLKTDTKQFF
DNA: TGCGCCAGCAGCCTGAAGACCGATACTAAGCAGTTCTTC

size: .
J: TRBJ2-3
V: TRBV11-3
D: .
CDR3: CASSLGLLTDTQYF
DNA: TGTGCCAGCAGCTTGGGACTCCTCACAGATACGCAGTATTTT

size: .
J: TRBJ2-2
V: TRBV18
D: TRBD2
CDR3: CASSPLAGEATGELFF
DNA: TGTGCCAGCTCACCACTAGCGGGAGAGGCAACCGGGGAGCTGTTTTTT

size: .
J: TRBJ2-3
V: TRBV19
D: TRBD1
CDR3: CASSIGTGGGADTQYF
DNA: TGTGCCAGTAGTATAGGTACAGGGGGCGGCGCAGATACGCAGTATTTT

size: .
J: TRBJ1-2
V: TRBV2
D: .
CDR3: CASRISAAPGYGYTF
DNA: TGTGCCAGCAGGATAAGTGCGGCGCCGGGCTATGGCTACACCTTC

size: medium-sized
J: TRBJ2-7
V: TRBV9
D: .
CDR3: CASSAEGGREQYF
DNA: TGTGCCAGCAGCGCCGAGGGGGGGCGCGAGCAGTACTTC

size: few
J: TRBJ2-7
V: TRBV14
D: .
CDR3: CASSQQTPYEQYF
DNA: TGTGCCAGCAGCCAACAGACACCTTACGAGCAGTACTTC

size: few
J: TRBJ2-5
V: TRBV7-2
D: .
CDR3: CASSLDSGRLETQYF
DNA: TGTGCCAGCAGCTTAGATAGCGGCAGGCTCGAGACCCAGTACTTC

size: .
J: TRBJ2-7
V: TRBV7-8
D: TRBD2
CDR3: CASSLGLVTSEYF
DNA: TGTGCCAGCAGCTTAGGATTGGTAACTAGCGAGTACTTC

size: .
J: TRBJ2-7
V: TRBV7-2
D: .
CDR3: CASSSRTIRRQAFYYEQYF
DNA: TGTGCCAGCAGCTCGAGAACTATTCGCAGACAGGCCTTCTACTACGAGCAGTACTTC

size: medium-sized
J: TRBJ2-3
V: TRBV9
D: .
CDR3: CASSVTGSTDTQYF
DNA: TGTGCCAGCAGCGTTACCGGCAGCACAGATACGCAGTATTTT

size: .
J: TRBJ2-3
V: TRBV6-6
D: .
CDR3: CASRSRTRDTQYF
DNA: TGTGCCAGCAGATCCCGGACTCGAGATACGCAGTATTTT

size: large
J: TRBJ2-1
V: TRBV4-3
D: TRBD1
CDR3: CASSQRTGMNEQFF
DNA: TGCGCCAGCAGCCAACGGACAGGGATGAATGAGCAGTTCTTC

size: .
J: TRBJ2-3
V: TRBV7-2
D: TRBD2
CDR3: CASSHARGAASGTRGTQYF
DNA: TGTGCCAGCAGCCACGCACGCGGCGCGGCTAGCGGGACCCGGGGTACGCAGTATTTT

size: few
J: TRBJ1-1
V: TRBV7-8
D: .
CDR3: CASSLAVSGREAFF
DNA: TGTGCCAGCAGCTTAGCTGTTTCGGGGAGGGAAGCTTTCTTT

size: .
J: TRBJ1-2
V: TRBV7-9
D: .
CDR3: CASSLGQLYGYTF
DNA: TGTGCCAGCAGTCTTGGACAACTCTATGGCTACACCTTC

size: .
J: TRBJ1-2
V: TRBV6-1
D: TRBD1
CDR3: CASSRGQGFHGYTF
DNA: TGTGCCAGCAGTAGGGGACAGGGATTTCATGGCTACACCTTC

size: medium-sized
J: TRBJ2-3
V: TRBV7-2
D: .
CDR3: CASSPEAGRTDTQYF
DNA: TGTGCCAGCAGCCCCGAAGCAGGACGAACAGATACGCAGTATTTT

size: few
J: TRBJ2-3
V: TRBV6-6
D: .
CDR3: CASSYSPRDWGF
DNA: TGTGCCAGCAGTTACTCACCCCGGGACTGGGGTTTT

size: .
J: TRBJ2-7
V: TRBV2
D: TRBD2
CDR3: CASLLAGAEQYF
DNA: TGTGCCAGCTTGCTAGCGGGAGCCGAGCAGTACTTC

size: .
J: TRBJ1-2
V: TRBV5-3
D: .
CDR3: CASSLVGSDGYTF
DNA: TGTGCCAGCAGCTTGGTCGGCTCCGATGGCTACACCTTC

size: medium-sized
J: TRBJ2-7
V: TRBV6-5
D: TRBD2
CDR3: CASSYRLAGNEQYF
DNA: TGTGCCAGCAGTTACCGACTAGCGGGCAACGAGCAGTACTTC

size: few
J: TRBJ2-7
V: TRBV6-1
D: .
CDR3: CASTLARSYEQYF
DNA: TGTGCCAGTACTCTAGCGCGCTCCTACGAGCAGTACTTC

size: .
J: TRBJ2-3
V: TRBV11-2
D: TRBD2
CDR3: CASSPSGTYTDTQYF
DNA: TGTGCCAGCAGTCCTAGCGGGACTTACACAGATACGCAGTATTTT

size: once
J: TRBJ1-1
V: TRBV6-5
D: .
CDR3: CASCDKYTEAFF
DNA: TGTGCCAGCTGTGACAAGTACACTGAAGCTTTCTTT

size: .
J: TRBJ2-3
V: TRBV4-3
D: .
CDR3: CASSQYRGWENTDTQYF
DNA: TGCGCCAGCAGCCAGTACCGTGGGTGGGAGAACACAGATACGCAGTATTTT

size: few
J: TRBJ2-2
V: TRBV18
D: .
CDR3: CASSERSTTNTGELFF
DNA: TGTGCCAGCTCAGAGAGATCGACGACGAACACCGGGGAGCTGTTTTTT

size: few
J: TRBJ1-6
V: TRBV9
D: TRBD1
CDR3: CASSVGGQGEPLHF
DNA: TGTGCCAGCAGCGTAGGCGGACAGGGTGAGCCCCTCCACTTT

size: .
J: TRBJ1-2
V: TRBV10-3
D: .
CDR3: CAISEGAGQIYGYTF
DNA: TGTGCCATCAGTGAAGGGGCCGGACAGATTTATGGCTACACCTTC

size: .
J: TRBJ1-2
V: TRBV9
D: .
CDR3: CASSVGTEYGYTF
DNA: TGTGCCAGCAGCGTAGGTACGGAATATGGCTACACCTTC

size: few
J: TRBJ2-7
V: TRBV11-3
D: TRBD1
CDR3: CASSSGQGLSKQYF
DNA: TGTGCCAGCAGCTCGGGACAGGGGTTGAGTAAGCAGTACTTC

size: .
J: TRBJ2-3
V: TRBV7-9
D: .
CDR3: CASSLWGTQYF
DNA: TGTGCCAGCAGCTTATGGGGTACGCAGTATTTT

size: large
J: TRBJ2-7
V: TRBV9
D: TRBD2
CDR3: CASSLAGDSSYEQYF
DNA: TGTGCCAGCAGTTTAGCGGGGGATAGCTCCTACGAGCAGTACTTC

size: few
J: TRBJ1-4
V: TRBV5-8
D: .
CDR3: CASSLRAPISQKLFF
DNA: TGTGCCAGCAGCCTACGGGCCCCTATTAGCCAAAAACTGTTTTTT

size: .
J: TRBJ2-3
V: TRBV7-6
D: .
CDR3: CASRKWGRRGRDTQYF
DNA: TGTGCCAGCAGAAAATGGGGTAGGCGGGGTCGAGATACGCAGTATTTT

size: .
J: TRBJ2-5
V: TRBV7-2
D: TRBD2
CDR3: CASSIGGAPDAQYF
DNA: TGTGCCAGCAGCATCGGGGGGGCCCCAGACGCCCAGTACTTC

size: .
J: TRBJ2-7
V: TRBV21-1
D: .
CDR3: CASSQVGLAVHEQYF
DNA: TGTGCCAGCAGCCAAGTTGGGCTAGCGGTCCACGAGCAGTACTTC

size: large
J: TRBJ2-7
V: TRBV5-4
D: .
CDR3: CASSSLLTGNEQYF
DNA: TGTGCCAGCAGCTCACTGCTTACAGGGAACGAGCAGTACTTC

size: .
J: TRBJ1-3
V: TRBV6-5
D: .
CDR3: CASSKGNTIYF
DNA: TGTGCCAGCAGTAAAGGAAACACCATATATTTT

size: .
J: TRBJ1-5
V: TRBV4-1
D: TRBD1
CDR3: CASSRWADRVTSNQPQHF
DNA: TGCGCCAGCAGCCGGTGGGCGGACAGGGTTACCTCCAATCAGCCCCAGCATTTT

size: medium-sized
J: TRBJ1-2
V: TRBV7-2
D: .
CDR3: CASSQTRGGTGYTF
DNA: TGTGCCAGCAGCCAAACCCGTGGGGGGACCGGCTACACCTTC

size: medium-sized
J: TRBJ2-7
V: TRBV7-2
D: TRBD2
CDR3: CASSPRTSGRYEQYF
DNA: TGTGCCAGCAGCCCTCGGACTAGCGGGAGATACGAGCAGTACTTC

size: .
J: TRBJ2-3
V: TRBV18
D: TRBD2
CDR3: CASSPRVLLAGISSTDTQYF
DNA: TGTGCCAGCTCACCACGGGTACTACTAGCGGGGATTTCTAGCACAGATACGCAGTATTTT

size: medium-sized
J: TRBJ2-7
V: TRBV6-5
D: .
CDR3: CASSRAYEQYF
DNA: TGTGCCAGCAGTAGGGCGTACGAGCAGTACTTC